These T cell receptor beta chains were read from a single sample in a study of cytomegalovirus exposure and HLA in healthy donors. Repertoires were generated with immunoSEQ multiplex PCR, while TCRdb's copy carries only in-frame clones and drops some. The sample shows 150,000 or so clones, 75% to 90% of them seen only once. Source material: PBMCs. These receptors came from a woman aged 45-59 years in good health and CMV-seropositive. Both conserved end residues are part of each CDR3. D genes are given only for firm matches. Expanded clones get a size class; other rows say once, few or many, or leave the size out.

cdr3_nt: TGTGCCAGCTCACCTCAATATGGACTAGCGGGGGGGCCTACGTACAATGAGCAGTTCTTC
cdr3_aa: CASSPQYGLAGGPTYNEQFF
d_call: TRBD2
v_call: TRBV18
clone_size: once
j_call: TRBJ2-1

cdr3_nt: TGTGCCAGCATCCCACTTTGGGGGGGGGAGACCCAGTACTTC
cdr3_aa: CASIPLWGGETQYF
d_call: TRBD2
v_call: TRBV6-5
clone_size: NA
j_call: TRBJ2-5

cdr3_nt: TGTGCCAGCAGTTTATGGAGGAACAATCAGCCCCAGCATTTT
cdr3_aa: CASSLWRNNQPQHF
d_call: NA
v_call: TRBV28
clone_size: few
j_call: TRBJ1-5

cdr3_nt: TGCGCCAGCAGCCAAGCCAGGTTTATGAACACTGAAGCTTTCTTT
cdr3_aa: CASSQARFMNTEAFF
d_call: NA
v_call: TRBV4-3
clone_size: few
j_call: TRBJ1-1

cdr3_nt: TGCGCCAGCAGCCAAGAATTAGGGGGCGGAAGAGCTGTGAACACTGAAGCTTTCTTT
cdr3_aa: CASSQELGGGRAVNTEAFF
d_call: TRBD1
v_call: TRBV4-3
clone_size: NA
j_call: TRBJ1-1

cdr3_nt: TGTGCCAGCAGTTTATCGAGGGGGACGCTTAAAATGAACACTGAAGCTTTCTTT
cdr3_aa: CASSLSRGTLKMNTEAFF
d_call: NA
v_call: TRBV27
clone_size: NA
j_call: TRBJ1-1

cdr3_nt: TGTGCCAGCGCAGGGGGCCAAGGGCCTTACAATGAGCAGTTCTTC
cdr3_aa: CASAGGQGPYNEQFF
d_call: TRBD1
v_call: TRBV6-5
clone_size: NA
j_call: TRBJ2-1

cdr3_nt: TGTGCCAGCAGCGTAGCTAGGCGGCTCACAGATACGCAGTATTTT
cdr3_aa: CASSVARRLTDTQYF
d_call: NA
v_call: TRBV9
clone_size: NA
j_call: TRBJ2-3

cdr3_nt: TGTGCCAGCAGCATGGGTTCAGGGTTCACTGAAGCTTTCTTT
cdr3_aa: CASSMGSGFTEAFF
d_call: NA
v_call: TRBV9
clone_size: NA
j_call: TRBJ1-1

cdr3_nt: TGTGCCAGCTCCTACACCGATGAGGTCATGAACACTGAAGCTTTCTTT
cdr3_aa: CASSYTDEVMNTEAFF
d_call: NA
v_call: TRBV18
clone_size: NA
j_call: TRBJ1-1

cdr3_nt: TGTGCCAGCATCAGACTAGCGGGATACAATGAGCAGTTCTTC
cdr3_aa: CASIRLAGYNEQFF
d_call: TRBD2
v_call: TRBV6-1
clone_size: NA
j_call: TRBJ2-1

cdr3_nt: TGTGCAAGTCGCTTAGGTCTACAGGGTGGGAACATTCAGTACTTC
cdr3_aa: CASRLGLQGGNIQYF
d_call: NA
v_call: TRBV12-2
clone_size: NA
j_call: TRBJ2-4

cdr3_nt: TGCGCCAGCAGCCAAGGGACTAGCGATTCCACAGATACGCAGTATTTT
cdr3_aa: CASSQGTSDSTDTQYF
d_call: TRBD2
v_call: TRBV4-1
clone_size: NA
j_call: TRBJ2-3

cdr3_nt: TGTGCCAGTAGTATTAGGGGTGGGGAGACCCAGTACTTC
cdr3_aa: CASSIRGGETQYF
d_call: NA
v_call: TRBV19
clone_size: NA
j_call: TRBJ2-5

cdr3_nt: TGTGCCAGCAGCCCCCTCACCGCAGGGAACACTGAAGCTTTCTTT
cdr3_aa: CASSPLTAGNTEAFF
d_call: NA
v_call: TRBV7-9
clone_size: NA
j_call: TRBJ1-1

cdr3_nt: TGTGCCAGCAGCTTTTTGGCGGGGTCAGAGACCCAGTACTTC
cdr3_aa: CASSFLAGSETQYF
d_call: NA
v_call: TRBV7-2
clone_size: few
j_call: TRBJ2-5

cdr3_nt: TGTGCCAGCAGAAGAGCGGGAGCGGGCGAGCAGTACTTC
cdr3_aa: CASRRAGAGEQYF
d_call: TRBD2
v_call: TRBV5-6
clone_size: once
j_call: TRBJ2-7

cdr3_nt: TGTGCCAGCAGTCCCCAGGACTCCCAAGAGACCCAGTACTTC
cdr3_aa: CASSPQDSQETQYF
d_call: NA
v_call: TRBV28
clone_size: once
j_call: TRBJ2-5

cdr3_nt: TGCGCCAGCAGCTTGGCGGTCGTTGCCTACGAGCAGTACTTC
cdr3_aa: CASSLAVVAYEQYF
d_call: NA
v_call: TRBV5-1
clone_size: once
j_call: TRBJ2-7

cdr3_nt: TGCGCCAGCAGCACCGACAGGGTTGTATATGAGCAGTTCTTC
cdr3_aa: CASSTDRVVYEQFF
d_call: TRBD1
v_call: TRBV5-1
clone_size: NA
j_call: TRBJ2-1

cdr3_nt: TGTGCCAGCAGTACGACATGGGCCGGGGAGCTGTTTTTT
cdr3_aa: CASSTTWAGELFF
d_call: NA
v_call: TRBV7-2
clone_size: NA
j_call: TRBJ2-2

cdr3_nt: TGCGCCAGCAGCCAAGTCAGTGCCGGGGGGGCCCATGAGCAGTTCTTC
cdr3_aa: CASSQVSAGGAHEQFF
d_call: TRBD2
v_call: TRBV4-1
clone_size: NA
j_call: TRBJ2-1

cdr3_nt: TGTGCCAGCAGCCAAGATAGCTGGGGACAGCTCTATGTGGGTGGGAATTCACCCCTCCACTTT
cdr3_aa: CASSQDSWGQLYVGGNSPLHF
d_call: TRBD1
v_call: TRBV14
clone_size: NA
j_call: TRBJ1-6

cdr3_nt: TGTGCCAGCAGTGACCCGATGAGGGATGGCTACACCTTC
cdr3_aa: CASSDPMRDGYTF
d_call: NA
v_call: TRBV6-4
clone_size: once
j_call: TRBJ1-2

cdr3_nt: TGTGCCAGCAGATGGACAGGGGGGAACACTGAAGCTTTCTTT
cdr3_aa: CASRWTGGNTEAFF
d_call: TRBD1
v_call: TRBV5-4
clone_size: NA
j_call: TRBJ1-1

cdr3_nt: TGTGCCAGCAGCTTATCGTTAGCACGGCCCGGGGAGCTGTTTTTT
cdr3_aa: CASSLSLARPGELFF
d_call: NA
v_call: TRBV7-9
clone_size: NA
j_call: TRBJ2-2

cdr3_nt: TGTGCCAGTAGTATTCCCGGGTCGAGGAACACTGAAGCTTTCTTT
cdr3_aa: CASSIPGSRNTEAFF
d_call: NA
v_call: TRBV19
clone_size: NA
j_call: TRBJ1-1

cdr3_nt: TGTGCCAGTAGTATGGTTATGGGCAAGCAGCCCCAGCATTTT
cdr3_aa: CASSMVMGKQPQHF
d_call: NA
v_call: TRBV19
clone_size: NA
j_call: TRBJ1-5

cdr3_nt: TGCAGCGTGGAGACAGGGAATTATGGCTACACCTTC
cdr3_aa: CSVETGNYGYTF
d_call: TRBD1
v_call: TRBV29-1
clone_size: NA
j_call: TRBJ1-2

cdr3_nt: TGTGCCAGCAGTTCTGGTTCGGGGGGAATCTACGAGCAGTACTTC
cdr3_aa: CASSSGSGGIYEQYF
d_call: TRBD2
v_call: TRBV28
clone_size: few
j_call: TRBJ2-7

cdr3_nt: TGCAGCGTTGTCGTGCGTAGCGAGCAGTACTTC
cdr3_aa: CSVVVRSEQYF
d_call: NA
v_call: TRBV29-1
clone_size: NA
j_call: TRBJ2-7